The 17 T cell receptor beta chains in this list originate from one sample, sequenced in a study of T cell responses to AZD1222 COVID-19 vaccine. Generated by immunoSEQ multiplex PCR, the TCRdb table keeps only in-frame clones and is missing some. The sample consists of about 180,000 clones, approximately 86% of them appearing once. This sample comprised peripheral blood, obtained on day 0 of AZD1222 vaccination. The receptors shown here come from an adult in good health.

This rearrangement joins TRBV7-3 to TRBJ2-3; D may be TRBD2 (5 bases). This CDR3 has 14 residues. Trimming cost V 5 bases and J 2 bases, with 11 bases left between them. Germline V gives CDR1 SGHTA, CDR2 FQGTGA. The CDR3 here is CASSPADFTDTQYF. The CDR3 DNA is TGTGCCAGCAGCCCAGCGGACTTCACAGATACGCAGTATTTT.

The chain carries TRBV29-1 and TRBJ2-7; no definite D call. Trimming pared 4 bases from V and 6 bases from J, leaving 7 bases between. This CDR3 region has 10 residues. In germline, CDR1 is SQVTM, CDR2 ANQGSEA. CDR3 sequence reads: CSVGESEQYF. The CDR3 coding sequence is TGCAGCGTTGGTGAATCCGAGCAGTACTTC.

The chain joins TRBV5-4 to TRBJ2-5; 8 nucleotides align to TRBD2. V shed 3 bases and J 5 bases; nucleotides not matched to a gene: 6. The CDR3 has 14 residues. Germline assignment: CDR1 SGHNT and CDR2 YYREEE (reference sequence). CDR3 region: CASSSGLDKETQYF. In DNA form, the CDR3 reads TGTGCCAGCAGCTCGGGACTAGATAAGGAGACCCAGTACTTC.

CDR3 sequence: CASSVGATNLYEQYF. The CDR3 DNA reads as TGTGCCAGCAGCGTAGGTGCGACTAACCTCTACGAGCAGTACTTC. The genes are TRBV9 and TRBJ2-7; TRBD2 might be the D (5 bases). Trimming shortened V by 0 bases and J by 3 bases, and 13 bases separated the two germline ends. CDR3 length equals 15 residues. Germline V gene data show CDR1 as SGDLS and CDR2 as YYNGEE. Full variable domain (outside the CDR3, taken from reference TRBV9 and TRBJ2-7): DSGVTQTPKHLITATGQRVTLRCSPRSGDLSVYWYQQSLDQGLQFLIQYYNGEERAKGNILERFSAQQFPDLHSELNLSSLELGDSALYFCASSVGATNLYEQYFGPGTRLTVT.

The chain combines TRBV27 with TRBJ2-6; no reliable D call. The ends were cut back, 7 bases at V and 2 bases at J, with 15 bases in the middle. The CDR3 covers 16 residues. Germline V gives CDR1 MNHEY, CDR2 SMNVEV (reference sequence). The CDR3 DNA is TGTGCCAGCAACCCTAAGAGGATTCCTGGGGCCAACGTCCTGACTTTC. Its translation: CASNPKRIPGANVLTF.

This chain links TRBV6-5 with TRBJ1-1; D ambiguous. Trimming removed 7 bases at V and 3 bases at J, with 9 bases between. Germline V gene sequence: CDR1 MNHEY, CDR2 SVGAGI. The CDR3 is 12 amino acids. As DNA, the CDR3 is TGTGCCAGCACCAGAGACCACACTGAAGCTTTCTTT. Its protein product is CASTRDHTEAFF.

V gene TRBV2 combines with J gene TRBJ2-3; D gene uncertain. Deletions cut 6 bases from V and 8 bases from J, with 9 bases between. This CDR3 spans 11 amino acids. From germline, CDR1 is SNHLY and CDR2 FYNNEI. The CDR3 DNA reads TGTGCCAGCAGAACCGGGCCTACGCAGTATTTT. Protein: CASRTGPTQYF.

The chain links TRBV28 to TRBJ1-5; tentatively, D is TRBD1 (5 bases). Trimming took 3 bases from V and 5 from J, leaving 11 bases between them. Germline V lookup: CDR1 MDHEN, CDR2 SYDVKM. CDR3 length: 14 residues. DNA of the CDR3: TGTGCCAGCAGTTTTGAGGGAGGGGATCAGCCCCAGCATTTT. Translation: CASSFEGGDQPQHF.

The chain employs TRBV11-2 and TRBJ2-7, with 9 bases identical to TRBD1. CDR1 and CDR2 (germline): SGHAT, FQNNGV. The CDR3 loop spans 15 amino acids. V shed 3 bases and J 7 bases; nucleotides not matched to a gene: 10. CDR3 amino acids: CASSFTGGARGEQYF. The CDR3 nucleotides are TGTGCCAGCAGCTTCACAGGGGGCGCACGGGGGGAGCAGTACTTC.

The chain joins TRBV7-3 to TRBJ2-5, with D possibly TRBD1 on 5 matching bases. V shed 0 bases and J shed 5 bases, with 13 bases lying between them. The CDR3 has 15 amino acids. Germline V gene lookup returns CDR1 SGHTA and CDR2 FQGTGA. CDR3: CASSLTLRVGETQYF. The CDR3 region has the DNA TGTGCCAGCAGCTTAACGCTCAGGGTGGGGGAGACCCAGTACTTC.

Here the CDR3 reads CASSVSGGTGTDTQYF. The CDR3 nucleotides are TGTGCCAGCAGCGTTAGCGGGGGAACGGGCACAGATACGCAGTATTTT. The rearrangement joins TRBV9 to TRBJ2-3; 9 nucleotides align to TRBD2. The trim removed 2 bases at V and 1 base at J, leaving 5 bases unmatched. Per the germline V gene, CDR1 is SGDLS and CDR2 is YYNGEE. The CDR3 length is 16 residues.

To note about this clone: One end of the junction varies from germline; a read error may be responsible. J is TRBJ1-3 and V is TRBV6-8; 9 nucleotides line up with TRBD1. This CDR3 spans 18 amino acids. Looked up from germline, CDR1 is MNHGY and CDR2 is SAAAGT. CDR3 region: CPSIRDRGGPNSGNTIYF. The DNA for the CDR3 is TGTCCCAGCATTCGCGACAGGGGGGGGCCCAACTCTGGAAACACCATATATTTT.

This chain joins TRBV5-1 and TRBJ1-1; TRBD1 matches 9 bases. CDR1 SGHRS and CDR2 YFSETQ come from the germline V gene. J was trimmed by 4 bases and V by 4 bases; bases with no gene match: 2. The CDR3 totals 13 residues. CDR3: CASSKDRGTEAFF. DNA for the CDR3: TGCGCCAGCAGCAAGGACAGGGGCACTGAAGCTTTCTTT.

J is TRBJ1-3 and V is TRBV23-1, with a weak D call TRBD1 (5 bases). TRBV23-1 is known as an ORF, though its function is uncertain. Deletions cut 5 bases from V and 0 bases from J, with 11 bases between. There are 15 residues in the CDR3. The chain's CDR3 is CASSWGERSGNTIYF. CDR3 DNA: TGCGCCAGCAGTTGGGGCGAGCGCTCTGGAAACACCATATATTTT.

This clone was picked up a small number of times. Written as DNA, the CDR3 is TGTGCCAGCCAACACCCAGGGGAGTATTCACCCCTCCACTTT. Amino acid sequence: CASQHPGEYSPLHF. The chain joins TRBV5-4 to TRBJ1-6, with D tentatively TRBD1 (6 bases). Germline V lookup: CDR1 SGHNT, CDR2 YYREEE (reference sequence). This CDR3 comprises 14 residues. V lost 7 bases and J 8 bases, leaving 16 bases between the germline ends.

The gene calls are TRBV15 and TRBJ1-1, with 10 bases fitting TRBD1. CDR1 LNHNV and CDR2 YYDKDF come from the germline V gene (reference sequence). This CDR3 comprises 15 residues. Losses at the gene ends were 3 bases for V and 3 bases for J; bases not matched to a gene: 4. The CDR3 spells CATSRPGQGDTEAFF. The CDR3 DNA sequence: TGTGCCACCAGCAGGCCCGGACAGGGGGACACTGAAGCTTTCTTT.

This chain uses TRBV28 with TRBJ1-3; no firm D call. Germline V gene lookup returns CDR1 MDHEN and CDR2 SYDVKM. Trimming cost V 5 bases and J 0 bases, with 8 bases left between them. The CDR3 covers 14 residues. The DNA for the CDR3 is TGTGCCAGCAGTCCCGTGGGCTCTGGAAACACCATATATTTT. Translated: CASSPVGSGNTIYF.